This T cell receptor beta chain appears in the sequencing data of a study of blood T cell repertoires in COVID-19. Study at large: The analysed material was cDNA or gDNA that came from T cells, B-cell-depleted T cells, or PBMCs.

Original processing notes: Cell counts per sample came from amplifying reference gene primers. Sequencing was performed with immunoSEQ multiplex PCR; in TCRdb, only in-frame clones are kept and a portion is missing. From that table come the V and J calls and clone size; the DNA was used to work out D and trimming. The sample yields 65,000 to 75,000 clones, approximately 89% seen once. V was clipped by 1 base and J by 2 bases, with 6 bases between them. The CDR3 has 13 residues. Germline V lookup: CDR1 LGHDT, CDR2 YNNKEL (reference sequence). Sequenced: peripheral blood. The clonotype comes from a woman aged 45-59 years with active COVID-19. The V call is TRBV3-1 (or the pseudogene TRBV3-2), the J call TRBJ2-7; possibly TRBD2 for D (5 bases). In nucleotides, the CDR3 is TGTGCCAGCAGCCAAGCGGGGACCTACGAGCAGTACTTC. Translated, it gives CASSQAGTYEQYF.